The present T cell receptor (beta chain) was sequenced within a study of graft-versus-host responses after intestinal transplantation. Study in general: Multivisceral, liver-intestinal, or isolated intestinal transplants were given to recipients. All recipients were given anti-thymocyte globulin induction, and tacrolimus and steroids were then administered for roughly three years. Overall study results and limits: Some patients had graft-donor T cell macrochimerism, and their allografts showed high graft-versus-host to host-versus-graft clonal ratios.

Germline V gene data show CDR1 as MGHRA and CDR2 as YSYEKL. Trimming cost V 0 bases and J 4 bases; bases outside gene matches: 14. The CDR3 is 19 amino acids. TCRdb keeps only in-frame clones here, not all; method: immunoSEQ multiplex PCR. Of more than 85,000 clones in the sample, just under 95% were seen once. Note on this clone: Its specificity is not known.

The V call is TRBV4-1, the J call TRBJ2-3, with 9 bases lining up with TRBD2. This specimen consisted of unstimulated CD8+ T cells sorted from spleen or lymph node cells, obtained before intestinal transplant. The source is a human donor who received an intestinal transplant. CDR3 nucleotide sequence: TGCGCCAGCAGCCAAGATTACGGGCGGGGGAGCGGGAGGTCAGATACGCAGTATTTT. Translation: CASSQDYGRGSGRSDTQYF.